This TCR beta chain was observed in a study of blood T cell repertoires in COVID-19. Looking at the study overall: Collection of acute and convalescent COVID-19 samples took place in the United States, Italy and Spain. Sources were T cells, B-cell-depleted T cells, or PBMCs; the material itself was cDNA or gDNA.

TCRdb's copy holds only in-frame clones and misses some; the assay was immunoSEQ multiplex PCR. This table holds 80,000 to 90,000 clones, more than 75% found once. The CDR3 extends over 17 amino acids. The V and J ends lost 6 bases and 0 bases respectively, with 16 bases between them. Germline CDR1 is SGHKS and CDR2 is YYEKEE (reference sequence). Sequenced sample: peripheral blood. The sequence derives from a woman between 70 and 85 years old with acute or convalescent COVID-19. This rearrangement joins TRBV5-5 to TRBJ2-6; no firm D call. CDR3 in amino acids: CASTDAGWYSGANVLTF. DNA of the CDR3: TGTGCCAGCACCGATGCCGGTTGGTACTCTGGGGCCAACGTCCTGACTTTC.